The 16 T cell receptor beta chains below were found in one sample sequenced in a study of T-cell reconstitution after alpha-beta-depleted transplantation in children. As it was prepared, the TCRbeta library received unique molecular identifiers. MiXCR, run by TCRdb on the PCR reads, gives a single entry per CDR3 protein. The sample records roughly 590,000 distinct CDR3 sequences, roughly 15% being singletons. Material: PBMCs from the stem cell graft donor, obtained from the stem cell graft. The receptors derive from a human donor who donated a stem cell graft to a child with acute myeloid leukemia.

This clonotype showed up many times. This chain links TRBV6-5 with TRBJ2-3, with D perhaps matching TRBD1 or TRBD2 (5 bases each). The V end was cut by 0 bases, the J end by 1 base, with 11 bases between. This CDR3 comprises 16 residues. Looked up from germline, CDR1 is MNHEY and CDR2 is SVGAGI. The CDR3 here is CASSYSNLGGTDTQYF. In DNA form, the CDR3 reads TGTGCCAGCAGTTACTCGAACCTGGGGGGCACAGATACGCAGTATTTT.

This clonotype turned up a few times. V is TRBV20-1 and J is TRBJ2-5, with D perhaps matching TRBD2 (6 bases). CDR1 DFQATT and CDR2 SNEGSKA come from the germline V gene (reference sequence). The CDR3 spans 13 residues. V lost 3 bases and J lost 3, with 11 bases in between. The CDR3, as DNA: TGCAGTGCTAGTGGGGACTCAGAAGAGACCCAGTACTTC. Translation gives CSASGDSEETQYF.

The table lists this clonotype with many counts. V and J are TRBV25-1 and TRBJ1-5, with no clear D. The CDR3 covers 12 residues. V shed 8 bases and J shed 6 bases, with 11 bases lying between them. Germline values: CDR1 MGHDK, CDR2 SYGVNS. CDR3 DNA sequence: TGTGCCAGCGGTCCTGTCGGTCAGCCCCAGCATTTT. Encoded protein: CASGPVGQPQHF.

The rearrangement uses TRBV28 and TRBJ1-5; D unclear. Germline V CDR1 and CDR2: MDHEN, SYDVKM. Deletions cut 5 bases from V and 5 bases from J, with 7 bases between. The CDR3 covers 12 residues. The CDR3 coding sequence is TGTGCCAGCAGTCCGCCTTATCAGCCCCAGCATTTT. Its translation is CASSPPYQPQHF.

This clonotype was recorded a few times. This chain links TRBV20-1 with TRBJ2-2; possibly TRBD2 for D (6 bases). The CDR3 is 12 amino acids. Germline CDR1 DFQATT, CDR2 SNEGSKA (reference sequence). V lost 5 bases, J lost 4 bases, and 8 bases lay in between. CDR3 sequence (DNA): TGCAGTGCTGCGGGATTCACCGGGGAGCTGTTTTTT. Translated: CSAAGFTGELFF.

The V and J genes are TRBV4-3 and TRBJ2-7; D not resolved. Between the trimmed V and J ends, which lost 1 base and 3 bases, there was a span of 19 bases. Germline CDR1 reads LGHNA; CDR2 reads YSLEER. This CDR3 has 17 amino acids. This CDR3 is CASSQVSGASAIYEQYF. DNA for the CDR3: TGCGCCAGCAGCCAAGTTTCCGGAGCTTCGGCTATCTACGAGCAGTACTTC.

This clonotype was picked up many times. The chain employs TRBV12-3 or TRBV12-4 and TRBJ2-5, with D tentatively TRBD1 (5 bases). This CDR3 has 15 residues. V lost 3 bases and J lost 1, with 12 bases in between. CDR3 sequence (DNA): TGTGCCAGCAGTTTCGGGTTGGGGCGCCAAGAGACCCAGTACTTC. Translating it yields CASSFGLGRQETQYF.

This chain uses TRBV5-5 with TRBJ1-5, with D perhaps matching TRBD1 (5 bases). V lost 0 bases, J lost 7 bases, and 11 bases lay in between. Germline lookup yields CDR1 SGHKS and CDR2 YYEKEE (reference sequence). The CDR3 length is 14 residues. The CDR3 reads CASSLAGTKQPQHF. In DNA, the CDR3 is TGTGCCAGCAGCTTGGCAGGGACTAAGCAGCCCCAGCATTTT.

This clonotype was counted at least ten times. The V gene is TRBV6-5, the J gene TRBJ2-2, with D uncertain. CDR1 is MNHEY, CDR2 SVGAGI, per germline. CDR3 length: 14 residues. Trimming left V 1 base short and J 3 bases short, with 6 bases between. CDR3 in amino acids: CASSYFRDTGELFF. Here the CDR3 DNA reads TGTGCCAGCAGTTACTTCCGTGACACCGGGGAGCTGTTTTTT.

The sample holds many counts of this clonotype. This rearrangement joins TRBV20-1 to TRBJ2-7; 11 bases fit TRBD1. After removal of 4 bases from V and 3 bases from J, the junction contained 2 bases not matched to a gene. The CDR3 sequence is 13 residues long. Germline CDR1 DFQATT, CDR2 SNEGSKA (reference sequence). The CDR3 loop reads CSAKGQGVYEQYF. As DNA, the CDR3 is TGCAGTGCTAAGGGACAGGGGGTCTACGAGCAGTACTTC.

This clonotype came up once. This may be a read error, as it is one base from a much larger clone. The chain's CDR3 is CASSPRGVSSYNEQFF. CDR3 DNA: TGTGCCAGCAGCCCCCGGGGCGTAAGCTCCTACAATGAGCAGTTCTTC. This sequence joins TRBV7-2 and TRBJ2-1; D is tentatively TRBD1 or TRBD2 (5 bases each). V was pared by 5 bases and J by 0 bases, with 14 bases between. Per germline, CDR1 SGHTA and CDR2 FQGNSA. CDR3 length: 16 amino acids.

The chain carries TRBV7-9 and TRBJ2-7; 7 nucleotides align to TRBD2. Germline CDR1 is SEHNR and CDR2 is FQNEAQ (reference sequence). The CDR3 length is 13 residues. CDR3 in amino acids: CASSLAVGGEQYV. CDR3 DNA: TGTGCCAGTAGCTTAGCGGTGGGAGGGGAGCAGTACGTC.

This clonotype was recorded at least ten times. This rearrangement joins TRBV20-1 to TRBJ2-5; a possible D gene is TRBD2 (7 bases). CDR1 DFQATT and CDR2 SNEGSKA come from the germline V gene (reference sequence). The CDR3 is 13 amino acids. The ends were cut back, 3 bases at V and 4 bases at J, with 12 bases in the middle. In DNA, the CDR3 is TGCAGTGCTAGCGGGGGGCGCGTAGAGACCCAGTACTTC. Translation: CSASGGRVETQYF.

This clonotype came up many times. The chain carries TRBV6-2 or TRBV6-3 and TRBJ1-5; D unclear. Germline V gene lookup returns CDR1 MNHEY and CDR2 SVGEGT. The CDR3 consists of 14 residues. Trimming shortened V by 0 bases and J by 6 bases, and 9 bases separated the two germline ends. CDR3 sequence (DNA): TGTGCCAGCAGTTACTCGAATTTAGGTCAGCCCCAGCATTTT. Its protein product is CASSYSNLGQPQHF.

The table lists this clonotype with many counts. This chain uses TRBV20-1 with TRBJ1-5, with D possibly TRBD1 on 6 matching bases. V dropped 5 bases and J dropped 0 bases, with 17 bases sitting between them. The CDR3 is 16 amino acids. From germline, CDR1 is DFQATT and CDR2 SNEGSKA (reference sequence). The CDR3 DNA is TGCAGTGCTTTCAATGACAGGTTTAATAGCAATCAGCCCCAGCATTTT. Protein sequence: CSAFNDRFNSNQPQHF.

The chain couples TRBV5-4 to TRBJ1-2, with D perhaps matching TRBD1 (5 bases). Germline assignment: CDR1 SGHNT and CDR2 YYREEE (reference sequence). There are 14 residues in the CDR3. V was clipped by 3 bases and J by 8 bases, with 17 bases between them. In DNA form, the CDR3 reads TGTGCCAGCAGCTGGGACCTATACAATGCGGGCTACACCTTC. The encoded protein is CASSWDLYNAGYTF.